This T cell receptor beta chain comes out of a study of cytomegalovirus exposure and HLA in healthy donors. Study-level results: It was reported that the classifier diagnosed cytomegalovirus status with high specificity and sensitivity in both the original and validation cohorts. Most TCRs appeared rarely, but some public TCRs recurred in many donors. A few V segments could not be told apart, such as TRBV6-2 and TRBV6-3, and were left out.

Both 60 Vbeta primers and 13 Jbeta primers went into the PCR. Libraries were prepared by immunoSEQ multiplex PCR; TCRdb keeps only in-frame clonotypes and omits some of them. The listing records about 140,000 clones. Worth noting for this clone: Its target is not known.

The CDR3 spans 15 residues. Trimming took 0 bases from V and 7 from J, leaving 13 bases between them. CDR1 is LNHNV and CDR2 is YYDKDF in the germline V gene (reference sequence). The chain uses TRBV15 and TRBJ1-5, with D tentatively TRBD1 (6 bases). Sequenced: PBMCs. This TCR came from a woman under 30 in good health and CMV-seronegative. CDR3 loop: CATSRDPGGGQPQHF. The CDR3 region has the DNA TGTGCCACCAGCAGAGACCCGGGGGGCGGACAGCCCCAGCATTTT.